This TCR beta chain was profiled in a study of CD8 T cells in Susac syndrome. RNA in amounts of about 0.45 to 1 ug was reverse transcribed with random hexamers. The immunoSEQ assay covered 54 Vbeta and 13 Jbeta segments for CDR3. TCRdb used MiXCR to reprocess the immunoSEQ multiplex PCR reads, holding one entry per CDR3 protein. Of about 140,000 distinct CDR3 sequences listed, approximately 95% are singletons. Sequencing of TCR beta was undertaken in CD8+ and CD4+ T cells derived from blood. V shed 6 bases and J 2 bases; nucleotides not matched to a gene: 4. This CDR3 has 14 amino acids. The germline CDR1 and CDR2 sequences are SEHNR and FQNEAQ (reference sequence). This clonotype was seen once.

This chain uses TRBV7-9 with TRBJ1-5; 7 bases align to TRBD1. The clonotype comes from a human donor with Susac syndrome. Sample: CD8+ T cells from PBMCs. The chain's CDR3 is CASSSTGGNQPQHF. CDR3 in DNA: TGTGCCAGCAGTTCAACAGGGGGCAATCAGCCCCAGCATTTT.